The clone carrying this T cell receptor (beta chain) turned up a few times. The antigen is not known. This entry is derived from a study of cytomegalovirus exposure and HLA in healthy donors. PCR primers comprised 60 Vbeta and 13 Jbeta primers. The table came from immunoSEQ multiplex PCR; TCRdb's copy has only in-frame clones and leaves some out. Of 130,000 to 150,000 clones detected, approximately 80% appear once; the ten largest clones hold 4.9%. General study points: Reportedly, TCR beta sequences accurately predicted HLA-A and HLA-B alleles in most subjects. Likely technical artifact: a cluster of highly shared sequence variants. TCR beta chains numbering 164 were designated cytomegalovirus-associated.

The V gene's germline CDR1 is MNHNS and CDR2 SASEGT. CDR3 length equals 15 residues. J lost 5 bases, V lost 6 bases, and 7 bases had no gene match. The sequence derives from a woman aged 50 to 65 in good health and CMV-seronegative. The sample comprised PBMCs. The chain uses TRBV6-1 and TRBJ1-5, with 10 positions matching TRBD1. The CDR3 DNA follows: TGTGCCAGCAGCTGGGGACAGGGGTCCGATCAGCCCCAGCATTTT. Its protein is CASSWGQGSDQPQHF.